The clone carrying this T cell receptor beta chain showed up just once. The antigen remains unidentified. Deep-level running was used for the assay. The data were produced by immunoSEQ multiplex PCR, yet TCRdb's version contains in-frame clones alone and is incomplete. The table records 2 million to 3 million clones, approximately 93% of them present only once. This specimen belongs to a study of shared clonotypes between healthy human individuals. Those who donated, Caucasian adults without exception, all lived in Nashville, Tennessee. From germline, CDR1 is SGHTA and CDR2 FQGNSA. The CDR3 runs to 14 residues. V lost 5 bases and J lost 6; bases outside the gene matches: 8. Study-level results: In having few donors, the study represented limited genetic and exposure-history diversity.

The source material was naive CD4+ T cells from PBMCs. As to subset: CD45RA+ positively selected. The chain carries TRBV7-2 and TRBJ2-7, with 9 bases lining up with TRBD1. The clonotype was recovered from a young man in good health. Some clones in this sample may be carry-over from other donors' samples. CDR3 residues: CASSNWDRAGEQYF. For the CDR3, the DNA is TGTGCCAGCAGCAACTGGGACAGGGCGGGCGAGCAGTACTTC.